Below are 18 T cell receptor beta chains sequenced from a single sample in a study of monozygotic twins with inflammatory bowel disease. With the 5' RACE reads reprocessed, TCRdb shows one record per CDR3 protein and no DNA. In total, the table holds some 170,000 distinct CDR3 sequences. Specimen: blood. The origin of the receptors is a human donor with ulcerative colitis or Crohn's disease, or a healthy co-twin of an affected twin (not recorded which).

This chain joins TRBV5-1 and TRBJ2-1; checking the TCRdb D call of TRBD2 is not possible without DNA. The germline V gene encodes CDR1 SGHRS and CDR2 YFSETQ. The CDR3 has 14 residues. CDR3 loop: CASRTEGSYNEQFF.

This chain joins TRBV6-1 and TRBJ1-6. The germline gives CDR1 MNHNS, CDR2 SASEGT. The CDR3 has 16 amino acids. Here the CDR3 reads CASRKTGSSYNSPLHF.

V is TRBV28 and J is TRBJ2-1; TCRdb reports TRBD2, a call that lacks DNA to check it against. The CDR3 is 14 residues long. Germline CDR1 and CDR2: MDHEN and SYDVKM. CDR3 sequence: CASSSRDWKNEQFF.

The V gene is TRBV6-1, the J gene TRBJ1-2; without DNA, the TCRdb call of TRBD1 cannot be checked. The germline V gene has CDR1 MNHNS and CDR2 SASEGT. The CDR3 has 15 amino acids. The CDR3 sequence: CASRPGDRPLYGYTF.

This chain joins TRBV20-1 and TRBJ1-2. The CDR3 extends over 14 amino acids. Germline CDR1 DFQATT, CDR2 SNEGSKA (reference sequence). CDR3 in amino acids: CSPRPRARNYGYTF.

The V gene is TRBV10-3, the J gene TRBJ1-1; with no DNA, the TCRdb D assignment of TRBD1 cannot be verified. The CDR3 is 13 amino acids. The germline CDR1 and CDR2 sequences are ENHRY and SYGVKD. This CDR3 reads CAINRPGSTEAFF.

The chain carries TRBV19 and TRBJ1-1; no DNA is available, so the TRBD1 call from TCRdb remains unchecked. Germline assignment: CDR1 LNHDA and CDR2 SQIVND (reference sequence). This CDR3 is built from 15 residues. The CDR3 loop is CASSIRTGEGTEAFF. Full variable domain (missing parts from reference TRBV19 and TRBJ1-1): DGGITQSPKYLFRKEGQNVTLSCEQNLNHDAMYWYRQDPGQGLRLIYYSQIVNDFQKGDIAEGYSVSREKKESFPLTVTSAQKNPTAFYLCASSIRTGEGTEAFFGQGTRLTVV.

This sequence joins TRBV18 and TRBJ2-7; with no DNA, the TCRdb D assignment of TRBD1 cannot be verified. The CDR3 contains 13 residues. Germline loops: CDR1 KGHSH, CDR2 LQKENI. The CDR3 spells CASSPQGNGEQYF.

CDR3 protein: CASSSTGGWGGYTF. J is TRBJ1-2 and V is TRBV27; the TCRdb D gene call, TRBD1, has no DNA to confirm it. Germline CDR1 and CDR2: MNHEY and SMNVEV (reference sequence). CDR3 length: 14 residues.

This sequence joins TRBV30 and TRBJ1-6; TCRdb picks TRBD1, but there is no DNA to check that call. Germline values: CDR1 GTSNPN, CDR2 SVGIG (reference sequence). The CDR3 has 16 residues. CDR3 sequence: CAWSGFGTKDNSPLHF.

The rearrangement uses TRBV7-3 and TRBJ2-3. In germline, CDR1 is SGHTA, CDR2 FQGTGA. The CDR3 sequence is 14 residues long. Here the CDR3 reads CASSLQVATDTQYF.

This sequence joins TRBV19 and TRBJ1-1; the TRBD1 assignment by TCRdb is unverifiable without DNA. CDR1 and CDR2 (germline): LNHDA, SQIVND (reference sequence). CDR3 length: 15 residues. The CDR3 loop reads CASSQPGQGITEAFF.

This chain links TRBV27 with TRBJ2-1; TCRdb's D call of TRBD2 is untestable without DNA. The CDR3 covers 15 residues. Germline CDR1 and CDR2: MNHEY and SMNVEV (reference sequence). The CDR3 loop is CASSPTIGAYNEQFF.

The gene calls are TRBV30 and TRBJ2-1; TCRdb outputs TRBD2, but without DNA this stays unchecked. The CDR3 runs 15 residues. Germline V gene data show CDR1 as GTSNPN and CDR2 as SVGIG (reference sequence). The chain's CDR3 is CAWSVTRGMDPRQFF.

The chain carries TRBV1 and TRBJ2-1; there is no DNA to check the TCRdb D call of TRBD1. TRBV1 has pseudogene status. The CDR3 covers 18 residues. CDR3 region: CTSSQDPTPPPSCNEQFF.

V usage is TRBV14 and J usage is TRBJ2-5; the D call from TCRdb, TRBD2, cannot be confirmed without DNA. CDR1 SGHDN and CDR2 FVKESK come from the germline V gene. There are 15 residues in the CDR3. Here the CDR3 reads CASSPGLAGGIDQYF.

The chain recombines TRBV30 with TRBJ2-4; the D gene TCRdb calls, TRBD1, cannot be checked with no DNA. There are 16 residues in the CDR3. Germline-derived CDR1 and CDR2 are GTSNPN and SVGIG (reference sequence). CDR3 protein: CAWSVSGQGRWSIQYF.

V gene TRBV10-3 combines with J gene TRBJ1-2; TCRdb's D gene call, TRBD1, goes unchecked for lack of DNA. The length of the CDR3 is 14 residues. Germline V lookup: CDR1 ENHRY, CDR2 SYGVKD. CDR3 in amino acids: CAISRGAEDYGYTF.